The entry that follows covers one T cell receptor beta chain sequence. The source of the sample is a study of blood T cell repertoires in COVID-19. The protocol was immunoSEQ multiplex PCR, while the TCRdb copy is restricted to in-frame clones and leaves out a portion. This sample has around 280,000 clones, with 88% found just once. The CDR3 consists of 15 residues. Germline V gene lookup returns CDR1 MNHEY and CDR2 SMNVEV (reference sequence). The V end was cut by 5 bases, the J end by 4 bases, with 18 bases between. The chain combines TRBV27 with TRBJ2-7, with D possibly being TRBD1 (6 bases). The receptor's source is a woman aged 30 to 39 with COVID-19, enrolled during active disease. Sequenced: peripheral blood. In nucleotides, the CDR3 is TGTGCCAGCAGTCCAGCGATGGGGGCGATGTACGAGCAGTACTTC. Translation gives CASSPAMGAMYEQYF.